These T cell receptor beta chains were read from a single sample in a study of T cells after yellow fever vaccination. TCRdb reprocessed the 5' RACE reads via MiXCR and lists one record per CDR3 protein. The repertoire includes some 350,000 distinct CDR3 sequences, roughly 6.1% of them detected once, and 15% sits in the top ten. The sequences come from PBMCs, collected 5 days after the yellow fever booster vaccination. Source of these receptors: a man younger than 45 who received the YFV17D yellow fever vaccine. Each CDR3 is given with its conserved first and last residue. D genes are given only for firm matches. Clone size is stated in some rows and not others, as once, few, many or a class when expanded.

clone size: few
V gene: TRBV3-1
D gene: -
J gene: TRBJ2-1
CDR3 DNA: TGTGCCAGCAGCCAAAGCGGGTGGAATGAGCAGTTCTTC
CDR3 protein: CASSQSGWNEQFF

clone size: few
V gene: TRBV4-2
D gene: TRBD2
J gene: TRBJ2-5
CDR3 DNA: TGTGCCAGCAGCCAAGACGTTAGCGGGATGGGGGAGACCCAGTACTTC
CDR3 protein: CASSQDVSGMGETQYF

clone size: -
V gene: TRBV20-1
D gene: TRBD1
J gene: TRBJ2-7
CDR3 DNA: TGCAGTGCCCCTTCGACAGGGCCCAAGAGGGACGAGCAGTACTTC
CDR3 protein: CSAPSTGPKRDEQYF

clone size: many
V gene: TRBV7-2
D gene: -
J gene: TRBJ1-4
CDR3 DNA: TGTGCCAGCAGCCAGCTGGGGGGCTCAACTAATGAAAAACTGTTTTTT
CDR3 protein: CASSQLGGSTNEKLFF

clone size: -
V gene: TRBV7-2
D gene: TRBD1
J gene: TRBJ1-5
CDR3 DNA: TGTGCCAGCAGCGGACCGGGACAGGACAATCAGCCCCAGCATTTT
CDR3 protein: CASSGPGQDNQPQHF

clone size: many
V gene: TRBV18
D gene: -
J gene: TRBJ2-4
CDR3 DNA: TGTGCCAGCTCACCTGACAGGTCCCAAAACATTCAGTACTTC
CDR3 protein: CASSPDRSQNIQYF

clone size: -
V gene: TRBV29-1
D gene: TRBD1
J gene: TRBJ1-3
CDR3 DNA: TGCAGCGTCGGCGACAGGGCCGGAAACACCATATATTTT
CDR3 protein: CSVGDRAGNTIYF

clone size: few
V gene: TRBV20-1
D gene: -
J gene: TRBJ2-5
CDR3 DNA: TGCAGTGGCAGAGGGCTAACTAAGACCCAGTACTTC
CDR3 protein: CSGRGLTKTQYF

clone size: many
V gene: TRBV6-2/TRBV6-3
D gene: -
J gene: TRBJ2-1
CDR3 DNA: TGTGCCAGCAGTACCAGGGACTCAACGGGCAATGAGCAGTTCTTC
CDR3 protein: CASSTRDSTGNEQFF

clone size: few
V gene: TRBV7-9
D gene: -
J gene: TRBJ1-4
CDR3 DNA: TGTGCCAGCAGCCTCGCGGGGCAGACTAATGAAAAACTGTTTTTT
CDR3 protein: CASSLAGQTNEKLFF

clone size: -
V gene: TRBV5-1
D gene: TRBD2
J gene: TRBJ2-7
CDR3 DNA: TGCGCCAGCAGCCCTGGACTAGCGGGAGCGTTAACGATCTACGAGCAGTACTTC
CDR3 protein: CASSPGLAGALTIYEQYF

clone size: many
V gene: TRBV28
D gene: TRBD2
J gene: TRBJ2-3
CDR3 DNA: TGTGCCAGCCGGGAGCGGGGGACAGATACGCAGTATTTT
CDR3 protein: CASRERGTDTQYF

clone size: many
V gene: TRBV28
D gene: TRBD2
J gene: TRBJ2-2
CDR3 DNA: TGTGCCAGCAGTTTAGTAGCGGGAGGGAGACACACCGGGGAGCTGTTTTTT
CDR3 protein: CASSLVAGGRHTGELFF

clone size: -
V gene: TRBV2
D gene: TRBD2
J gene: TRBJ2-5
CDR3 DNA: TGTGCCAGCAGTGAAGCCCTAGCGGCCCCACAAGAGACCCAGTACTTC
CDR3 protein: CASSEALAAPQETQYF

clone size: -
V gene: TRBV27
D gene: -
J gene: TRBJ2-2
CDR3 DNA: TGTGCCAGCAGTTTATACGCTGGACCCTACACCGGGGAGCTGTTTTTT
CDR3 protein: CASSLYAGPYTGELFF

clone size: many
V gene: TRBV12-3/TRBV12-4
D gene: TRBD2
J gene: TRBJ2-1
CDR3 DNA: TGTGCCAGCAGTTTAAGCGGGGGTGAGCAGTTCTTC
CDR3 protein: CASSLSGGEQFF

clone size: few
V gene: TRBV18
D gene: -
J gene: TRBJ2-6
CDR3 DNA: TGTGCCAGCTCACCTGGGGGAGTTGGGGCCAACGTCCTGACTTTC
CDR3 protein: CASSPGGVGANVLTF

clone size: many
V gene: TRBV7-9
D gene: -
J gene: TRBJ1-2
CDR3 DNA: TGTGCCAGCAGCATAACAGAGAACTATGGCTACACCTTC
CDR3 protein: CASSITENYGYTF

clone size: few
V gene: TRBV15
D gene: -
J gene: TRBJ2-1
CDR3 DNA: TGTGCCACCAGCGCCCCCGAAGACATCGCTTTGTCCAATGAGCAGTTCTTC
CDR3 protein: CATSAPEDIALSNEQFF

clone size: few
V gene: TRBV5-1
D gene: TRBD2
J gene: TRBJ2-3
CDR3 DNA: TGCGCCAGCAGCTTGTTCCTAGCGGGGTCTTATGGCACAGATACGCAGTATTTT
CDR3 protein: CASSLFLAGSYGTDTQYF

clone size: many
V gene: TRBV29-1
D gene: TRBD2
J gene: TRBJ2-3
CDR3 DNA: TGCAGCGTTGAAGGCGGGAGGGGCGCAGATACGCAGTATTTT
CDR3 protein: CSVEGGRGADTQYF

clone size: many
V gene: TRBV21-1
D gene: -
J gene: TRBJ2-1
CDR3 DNA: TGTGCCAGCAGCAAACCCCTTGGAGCCATTGAGCAGTTCTTC
CDR3 protein: CASSKPLGAIEQFF

clone size: few
V gene: TRBV18
D gene: -
J gene: TRBJ1-2
CDR3 DNA: TGTGCCAGCTCACCGGGCAAGCAGAAGTATGGCTACACCTTC
CDR3 protein: CASSPGKQKYGYTF

clone size: -
V gene: TRBV30
D gene: -
J gene: TRBJ1-5
CDR3 DNA: TGTGCCTGGAGCGGGATGGGGGGGAATCAGCCCCAGCATTTT
CDR3 protein: CAWSGMGGNQPQHF

clone size: many
V gene: TRBV28
D gene: -
J gene: TRBJ2-7
CDR3 DNA: TGTGCCAGCAGTTGGGGCAGTGGGTACGAGCAGTACTTC
CDR3 protein: CASSWGSGYEQYF

clone size: -
V gene: TRBV5-1
D gene: TRBD2
J gene: TRBJ2-2
CDR3 DNA: TGCGCCAGCACCCTAGGGACTACAACGAACACCGGGGAGCTGTTTTTT
CDR3 protein: CASTLGTTTNTGELFF

clone size: -
V gene: TRBV19
D gene: -
J gene: TRBJ2-1
CDR3 DNA: TGTGCCAGTAGTAGCGGCCCGCTCCCGAATGAGCAGTTCTTC
CDR3 protein: CASSSGPLPNEQFF

clone size: many
V gene: TRBV4-3
D gene: TRBD2
J gene: TRBJ2-1
CDR3 DNA: TGCGCCAGCAGCTCTCTAGCGGGCTTCCACAATGAGCAGTTCTTC
CDR3 protein: CASSSLAGFHNEQFF